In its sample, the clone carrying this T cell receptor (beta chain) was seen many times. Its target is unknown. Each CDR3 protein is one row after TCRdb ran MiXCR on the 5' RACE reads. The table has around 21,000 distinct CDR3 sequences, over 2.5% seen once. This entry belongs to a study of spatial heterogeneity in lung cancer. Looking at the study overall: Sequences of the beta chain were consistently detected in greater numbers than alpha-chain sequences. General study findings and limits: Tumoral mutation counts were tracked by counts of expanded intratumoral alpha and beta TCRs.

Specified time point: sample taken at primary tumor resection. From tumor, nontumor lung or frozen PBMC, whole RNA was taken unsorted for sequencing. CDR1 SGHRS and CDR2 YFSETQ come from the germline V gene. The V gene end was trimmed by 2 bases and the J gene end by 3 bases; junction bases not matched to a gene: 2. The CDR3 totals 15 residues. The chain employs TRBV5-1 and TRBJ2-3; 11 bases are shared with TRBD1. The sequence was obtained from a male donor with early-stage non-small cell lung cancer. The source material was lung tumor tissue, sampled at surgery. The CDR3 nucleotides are TGCGCCAGCAGCTTCGGACAGGGGGCGACAGATACGCAGTATTTT. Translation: CASSFGQGATDTQYF.